A selection of T cell receptor beta chains follows, all from one sample in a study of blood T cell repertoires in COVID-19. Libraries were prepared by immunoSEQ multiplex PCR; TCRdb keeps only in-frame clonotypes and omits some of them. Of about 230,000 clones listed, roughly 86% are singletons. The specimen sequenced was PBMCs or T cells enriched from blood (not recorded which). Every receptor here comes from a woman younger than 45 with acute COVID-19. Both conserved end residues are part of each CDR3. Each record gives: clone size, V gene, D gene, J gene, CDR3 DNA, CDR3 protein. A D gene is named only where the DNA matches it firmly. Clone size is not always given. Where it is, it says once, few, many or a class for expanded clones.

size: .
V: TRBV30
D: .
J: TRBJ1-5
DNA: TGTGCCTGGAGTATCCAGATTAGCAATCAGCCCCAGCATTTT
CDR3: CAWSIQISNQPQHF

size: once
V: TRBV6-6
D: TRBD1
J: TRBJ1-2
DNA: TGTGCCAGCAGTCCTCGGACAGGGGCGAGGTTGCGGTATGGCTACACCTTC
CDR3: CASSPRTGARLRYGYTF

size: .
V: TRBV28
D: TRBD1
J: TRBJ2-6
DNA: TGTGCCAGCAGTTTGACAGGGGAATTTGGGGCCAACGTCCTGACTTTC
CDR3: CASSLTGEFGANVLTF

size: .
V: TRBV12-3/TRBV12-4
D: .
J: TRBJ1-5
DNA: TGTGCCAGCAGCCCTACGGTCCATCAGCCCCAGCATTTT
CDR3: CASSPTVHQPQHF

size: .
V: TRBV6-5
D: .
J: TRBJ1-2
DNA: TGTGCCAGCAGTTACTCAAGGAGGGGCCATGGCTACACCTTC
CDR3: CASSYSRRGHGYTF

size: .
V: TRBV6-5
D: .
J: TRBJ1-5
DNA: TGTGCCAGCAGTTACGGGGCAGTCAATCAGCCCCAGCATTTT
CDR3: CASSYGAVNQPQHF

size: .
V: TRBV6-5
D: .
J: TRBJ1-1
DNA: TGTGCCAGCAGTCCCCTGGCGGATACTGAAGCTTTCTTT
CDR3: CASSPLADTEAFF

size: few
V: TRBV2
D: .
J: TRBJ2-1
DNA: TGTGCCAGCAGCGCAGACAGGCAACCATACAATGAGCAGTTCTTC
CDR3: CASSADRQPYNEQFF

size: .
V: TRBV21-1
D: .
J: TRBJ2-5
DNA: TGTGCCAGCAGCACACACCTACTAGAAGAGACCCAGTACTTC
CDR3: CASSTHLLEETQYF

size: .
V: TRBV12-3/TRBV12-4
D: .
J: TRBJ1-2
DNA: TGTGCCAGCAGTCGGGACTCCGTAGGTGGCTACACCTTC
CDR3: CASSRDSVGGYTF

size: .
V: TRBV7-8
D: .
J: TRBJ1-1
DNA: TGTGCCAGCAGCCCCCGGACGGGAACGAACACTGAAGCTTTCTTT
CDR3: CASSPRTGTNTEAFF

size: .
V: TRBV9
D: .
J: TRBJ2-1
DNA: TGTGCCAGCAGGGACAATAGTGGCGTGCAGTTCTTC
CDR3: CASRDNSGVQFF

size: .
V: TRBV30
D: .
J: TRBJ1-1
DNA: TGTGCCTGGAGTCGCGGCGGGAAGACTGAAGCTTTCTTT
CDR3: CAWSRGGKTEAFF

size: .
V: TRBV7-6
D: TRBD2
J: TRBJ2-7
DNA: TGTGCCAGCAGCCCCTCTAGCGGGGTATCCTACGAGCAGTACTTC
CDR3: CASSPSSGVSYEQYF

size: .
V: TRBV30
D: .
J: TRBJ1-5
DNA: TGTGCCTGGAGTGGGAGCAGCAATCAGCCCCAGCATTTT
CDR3: CAWSGSSNQPQHF

size: .
V: TRBV19
D: TRBD1
J: TRBJ1-5
DNA: TGTGCCAGTAGTCCGACAGGGGTAAGCAATCAGCCCCAGCATTTT
CDR3: CASSPTGVSNQPQHF

size: .
V: TRBV6-2/TRBV6-3
D: TRBD1
J: TRBJ1-2
DNA: TGTGCCAGCAGTTACGGGGCTCCGGGACAGATATCGAACTATGGCTACACCTTC
CDR3: CASSYGAPGQISNYGYTF

size: few
V: TRBV3-1/TRBV3-2
D: TRBD2
J: TRBJ2-7
DNA: TGTGCCAGCAGCCAAAGGGTCCTCGGACTAGCTCGATACGAGCAGTACTTC
CDR3: CASSQRVLGLARYEQYF

size: .
V: TRBV19
D: TRBD1
J: TRBJ1-2
DNA: TGTGCCAGTAGTGCAAAGGGGGCCCCCTATGGCTACACCTTC
CDR3: CASSAKGAPYGYTF

size: .
V: TRBV10-1
D: .
J: TRBJ2-7
DNA: TGCGCCAGCAGCTTCAGCGGCTCCTACGAGCAGTACTTC
CDR3: CASSFSGSYEQYF

size: .
V: TRBV4-1
D: .
J: TRBJ1-4
DNA: TGCGCCAGCAGCCAAGAAGGAACAGCATCGAATGAAAAACTGTTTTTT
CDR3: CASSQEGTASNEKLFF

size: .
V: TRBV4-1
D: TRBD1
J: TRBJ1-1
DNA: TGCGCCAGCAGCCGAAGACAGGGTATGAACACTGAAGCTTTCTTT
CDR3: CASSRRQGMNTEAFF

size: .
V: TRBV7-7
D: TRBD2
J: TRBJ2-7
DNA: TGTGCCAGCAGCTTAGATCGATTATTCAACGGGACTAGCGGTCTTAGCTCCTACGAGCAGTACTTC
CDR3: CASSLDRLFNGTSGLSSYEQYF

size: .
V: TRBV5-1
D: TRBD1
J: TRBJ1-2
DNA: TGCGCCAGCAGCTCCAGGACAGGGCGCTATGGCTACACCTTC
CDR3: CASSSRTGRYGYTF

size: .
V: TRBV10-3
D: .
J: TRBJ1-1
DNA: TGTGCCATCAGTGGGCGGGGGCCCTACACTGAAGCTTTCTTT
CDR3: CAISGRGPYTEAFF

size: .
V: TRBV5-1
D: TRBD1
J: TRBJ2-1
DNA: TGCGCCAGCAGCCCGGGACAGGTGATATACAATGAGCAGTTCTTC
CDR3: CASSPGQVIYNEQFF

size: .
V: TRBV28
D: .
J: TRBJ1-4
DNA: TGTGCCAGCAGTTTATTCGGGGGAGGGGAAAAACTGTTTTTT
CDR3: CASSLFGGGEKLFF